The clone carrying this T cell receptor beta chain was seen once. This record comes from a study of shared clonotypes between healthy human individuals. As for the study in general: Per donor, three plates held CD4 naive cells, three held CD4 memory, two held CD8 naive and one held CD8 memory.

Method: immunoSEQ multiplex PCR; TCRdb's copy keeps in-frame clones and lacks some. The sample has 2,100,000 or so clones, more than 90% seen once. This CDR3 is built from 18 residues. CDR1 is SGHVS, CDR2 FQNEAQ, per germline. With V trimmed by 1 base and J by 1 base, 9 bases remained unmatched. The V call is TRBV7-8, the J call TRBJ1-3, with 8 nucleotides matching TRBD1. What was sequenced was naive CD4+ T cells sorted from blood. Subset noted: CD45RA+ positively selected. The receptor comes from a man younger than 35 in good health. CDR3 region: CASSLGASRDRSGNTIYF. CDR3 bases: TGTGCCAGCAGCTTAGGGGCTTCCCGGGACAGGTCTGGAAACACCATATATTTT.